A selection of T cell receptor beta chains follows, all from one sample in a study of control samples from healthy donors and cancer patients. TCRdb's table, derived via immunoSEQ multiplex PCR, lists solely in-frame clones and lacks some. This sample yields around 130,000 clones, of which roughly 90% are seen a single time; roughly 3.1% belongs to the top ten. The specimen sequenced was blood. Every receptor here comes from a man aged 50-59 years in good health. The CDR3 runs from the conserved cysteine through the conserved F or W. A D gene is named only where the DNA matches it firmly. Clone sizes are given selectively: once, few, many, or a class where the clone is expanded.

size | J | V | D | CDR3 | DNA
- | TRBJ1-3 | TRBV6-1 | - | CASSESRFGGMGNTIYF | TGTGCCAGCAGTGAATCCCGGTTTGGAGGGATGGGAAACACCATATATTTT
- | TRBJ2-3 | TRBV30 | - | CAWSVLPGTDTQYF | TGTGCCTGGAGTGTACTACCAGGCACAGATACGCAGTATTTT
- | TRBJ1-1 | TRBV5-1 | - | CASRTVVDTEAFF | TGCGCCAGCAGAACGGTTGTGGACACTGAAGCTTTCTTT
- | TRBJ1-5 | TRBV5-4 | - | CASSLEGQPQHF | TGTGCCAGCAGCTTGGAGGGTCAGCCCCAGCATTTT
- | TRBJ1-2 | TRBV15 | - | CATSEFGGAGYGYTF | TGTGCCACCAGCGAATTCGGGGGCGCAGGCTATGGCTACACCTTC
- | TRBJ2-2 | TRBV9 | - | CASSVAGELFF | TGTGCCAGCAGCGTAGCCGGGGAGCTGTTTTTT
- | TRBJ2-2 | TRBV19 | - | CASDLGMMAGELFF | TGTGCCAGTGATCTAGGGATGATGGCCGGGGAGCTGTTTTTT
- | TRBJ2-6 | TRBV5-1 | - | CASSLAPVSGANVLTF | TGCGCCAGCAGCTTGGCTCCAGTCTCTGGGGCCAACGTCCTGACTTTC
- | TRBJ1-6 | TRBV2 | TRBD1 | CASSNSDRVMYGGSPLHF | TGTGCCAGCAGCAACTCGGACAGGGTTATGTACGGAGGATCACCCCTCCACTTT
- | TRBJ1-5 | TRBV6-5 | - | CASSYQVGNQPQHF | TGTGCCAGCAGTTACCAGGTGGGCAATCAGCCCCAGCATTTT
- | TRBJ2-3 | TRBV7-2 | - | CASTFGTQSTDTQYF | TGTGCCAGCACCTTCGGCACCCAAAGCACAGATACGCAGTATTTT
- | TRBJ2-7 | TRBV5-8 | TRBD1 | CASRPNLQGYEQYF | TGTGCCAGCAGACCGAATTTACAGGGGTACGAGCAGTACTTC
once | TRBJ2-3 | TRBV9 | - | CASSVVGQSSDTQYF | TGTGCCAGCAGCGTAGTTGGACAGTCCTCAGATACGCAGTATTTT
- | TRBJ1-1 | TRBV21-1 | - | CASSNVQGARDTEAFF | TGTGCCAGCAGCAACGTACAGGGGGCAAGGGACACTGAAGCTTTCTTT
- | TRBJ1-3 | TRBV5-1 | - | CASSLSSSGNTIYF | TGCGCCAGCAGCTTGAGTTCATCTGGAAACACCATATATTTT
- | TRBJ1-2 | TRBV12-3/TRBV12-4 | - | CASSLVARGYTF | TGTGCCAGCAGTTTAGTGGCGAGAGGCTACACCTTC
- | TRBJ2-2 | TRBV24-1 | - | CATGQGRNTGELFF | TGTGCCACCGGCCAGGGTCGGAACACCGGGGAGCTGTTTTTT
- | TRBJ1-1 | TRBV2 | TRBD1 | CASSIQGARPTEAFF | TGTGCCAGCAGTATACAGGGGGCGCGTCCCACTGAAGCTTTCTTT
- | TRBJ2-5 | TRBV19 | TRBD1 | CASSWGQQETQYF | TGTGCCAGTTCCTGGGGACAGCAAGAGACCCAGTACTTC
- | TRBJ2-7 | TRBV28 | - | CASSPPSSYEQYF | TGTGCCAGCAGTCCGCCAAGCTCCTACGAGCAGTACTTC
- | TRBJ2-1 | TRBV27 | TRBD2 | CASSSRLAGANEQFF | TGTGCCAGCAGTTCCCGACTAGCGGGGGCGAATGAGCAGTTCTTC
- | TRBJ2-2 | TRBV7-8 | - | CASSFHKQGTGELFF | TGTGCCAGCAGCTTTCATAAGCAGGGGACCGGGGAGCTGTTTTTT
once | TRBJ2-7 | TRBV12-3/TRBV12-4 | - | CASSLGNEQYF | TGTGCCAGCAGTTTAGGCAACGAGCAGTACTTC